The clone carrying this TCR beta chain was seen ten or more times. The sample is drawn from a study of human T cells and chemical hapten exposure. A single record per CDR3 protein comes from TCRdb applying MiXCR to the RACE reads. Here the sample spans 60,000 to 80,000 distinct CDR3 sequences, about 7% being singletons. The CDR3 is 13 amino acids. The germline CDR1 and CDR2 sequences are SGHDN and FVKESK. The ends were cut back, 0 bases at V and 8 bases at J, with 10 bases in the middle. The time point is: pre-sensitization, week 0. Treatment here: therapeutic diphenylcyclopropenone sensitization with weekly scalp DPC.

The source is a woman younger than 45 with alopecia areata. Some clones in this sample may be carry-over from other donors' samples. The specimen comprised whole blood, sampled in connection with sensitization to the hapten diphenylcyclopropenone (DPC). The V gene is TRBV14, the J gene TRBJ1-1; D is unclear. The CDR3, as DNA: TGTGCCAGCAGCCAAGATTTGTCTCGAGAAGCTTTCTTT. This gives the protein CASSQDLSREAFF.